These T cell receptor beta chains were read from a single sample in a study of T cells in localized non-small cell lung cancer. TCRdb's table, derived via immunoSEQ multiplex PCR, lists solely in-frame clones and lacks some. The sample records about 72,000 clones, roughly 84% being singletons. Sample: peripheral blood, taken before any cancer treatment. The receptor set was obtained from a female donor of 60 years or more with stage I lung adenocarcinoma. CDR3s include the opening cysteine and the closing phenylalanine or tryptophan. The D gene is left open where the match is weak. Some rows have no size entry. The others give once, few or many, or a class for an expanded clone.

len: 15
d_gene: .
j_gene: TRBJ1-3
v_gene: TRBV7-2
abundance: .
CDR3aa: CASSLWASSGNTIYF
CDR3nt: TGTGCCAGCAGCCTTTGGGCCAGCTCTGGAAACACCATATATTTT

len: 14
d_gene: TRBD1
j_gene: TRBJ2-1
v_gene: TRBV7-2
abundance: .
CDR3aa: CASSPQGAYNEQFF
CDR3nt: TGTGCCAGCAGCCCCCAGGGGGCCTACAATGAGCAGTTCTTC

len: 15
d_gene: TRBD2
j_gene: TRBJ2-3
v_gene: TRBV4-1
abundance: .
CDR3aa: CASSQGTSGGSTQYF
CDR3nt: TGCGCCAGCAGCCAAGGGACTAGCGGGGGGAGTACGCAGTATTTT

len: 13
d_gene: .
j_gene: TRBJ2-2
v_gene: TRBV12-2
abundance: .
CDR3aa: CASRRTNTGELFF
CDR3nt: TGTGCAAGTCGCCGTACGAACACCGGGGAGCTGTTTTTT

len: 16
d_gene: TRBD1
j_gene: TRBJ1-3
v_gene: TRBV10-3
abundance: .
CDR3aa: CAISDRDRGTGNTIYF
CDR3nt: TGTGCCATCAGTGACCGGGACAGGGGAACTGGAAACACCATATATTTT

len: 16
d_gene: .
j_gene: TRBJ2-2
v_gene: TRBV9
abundance: .
CDR3aa: CASSPGTDAGSGELFF
CDR3nt: TGTGCCAGCAGCCCTGGGACTGATGCGGGGTCCGGGGAGCTGTTTTTT

len: 13
d_gene: .
j_gene: TRBJ1-1
v_gene: TRBV5-1
abundance: .
CDR3aa: CASRAGRPAEAFF
CDR3nt: TGCGCCAGCAGAGCCGGACGCCCAGCTGAAGCTTTCTTT

len: 15
d_gene: TRBD2
j_gene: TRBJ2-3
v_gene: TRBV7-3
abundance: many
CDR3aa: CASSSRGGGTDTQYF
CDR3nt: TGTGCCAGCAGCTCTCGGGGGGGAGGCACAGATACGCAGTATTTT

len: 17
d_gene: .
j_gene: TRBJ2-3
v_gene: TRBV6-1
abundance: few
CDR3aa: CASSEVIRGPPFDTQYF
CDR3nt: TGTGCCAGCAGTGAAGTCATCCGGGGCCCCCCATTTGATACGCAGTATTTT

len: 15
d_gene: TRBD2
j_gene: TRBJ2-3
v_gene: TRBV9
abundance: .
CDR3aa: CASSSSGGATGTQYF
CDR3nt: TGTGCCAGCAGCTCTAGCGGGGGGGCAACCGGTACGCAGTATTTT

len: 14
d_gene: TRBD1
j_gene: TRBJ2-2
v_gene: TRBV2
abundance: .
CDR3aa: CASSEQGQPGELFF
CDR3nt: TGTGCCAGCAGTGAACAGGGACAGCCGGGGGAGCTGTTTTTT

len: 13
d_gene: .
j_gene: TRBJ2-3
v_gene: TRBV18
abundance: .
CDR3aa: CASSPPSTDTQYF
CDR3nt: TGTGCCAGCTCACCACCGTCAACAGATACGCAGTATTTT

len: 14
d_gene: .
j_gene: TRBJ2-7
v_gene: TRBV7-8
abundance: .
CDR3aa: CASSVTLRGYEQYF
CDR3nt: TGTGCCAGCAGCGTAACACTTCGGGGCTACGAGCAGTACTTC

len: 12
d_gene: .
j_gene: TRBJ1-2
v_gene: TRBV7-2
abundance: few
CDR3aa: CASSLVGHGYTF
CDR3nt: TGTGCCAGCAGCTTAGTTGGGCATGGCTACACCTTC

len: 12
d_gene: .
j_gene: TRBJ2-3
v_gene: TRBV11-2
abundance: .
CDR3aa: CASSFALDTQYF
CDR3nt: TGTGCCAGCAGCTTCGCCCTAGATACGCAGTATTTT

len: 14
d_gene: .
j_gene: TRBJ1-2
v_gene: TRBV15
abundance: .
CDR3aa: CATSRGGDGYGYTF
CDR3nt: TGTGCCACCAGCAGAGGGGGGGATGGCTATGGCTACACCTTC

len: 13
d_gene: .
j_gene: TRBJ2-1
v_gene: TRBV9
abundance: once
CDR3aa: CASSVANHNEQFF
CDR3nt: TGTGCCAGCAGCGTAGCTAACCACAATGAGCAGTTCTTC

len: 12
d_gene: .
j_gene: TRBJ2-7
v_gene: TRBV5-6
abundance: .
CDR3aa: CASSLGAYEQYF
CDR3nt: TGTGCCAGCAGCCTCGGGGCCTACGAGCAGTACTTC

len: 16
d_gene: .
j_gene: TRBJ1-1
v_gene: TRBV7-3
abundance: .
CDR3aa: CASSPGGRPPAHEAFF
CDR3nt: TGTGCCAGCAGCCCAGGCGGACGTCCGCCTGCCCATGAAGCTTTCTTT

len: 15
d_gene: TRBD2
j_gene: TRBJ2-1
v_gene: TRBV10-1
abundance: .
CDR3aa: CASSPGSGGYNEQFF
CDR3nt: TGCGCCAGCAGTCCGGGAAGCGGGGGTTACAATGAGCAGTTCTTC

len: 13
d_gene: TRBD2
j_gene: TRBJ2-1
v_gene: TRBV10-1
abundance: .
CDR3aa: CASSERGVHEQFF
CDR3nt: TGCGCCAGCAGTGAGCGGGGGGTACATGAGCAGTTCTTC

len: 13
d_gene: .
j_gene: TRBJ1-5
v_gene: TRBV18
abundance: .
CDR3aa: CASSQGYGQPQHF
CDR3nt: TGTGCCAGCTCGCAGGGTTATGGTCAGCCCCAGCATTTT

len: 13
d_gene: .
j_gene: TRBJ2-5
v_gene: TRBV5-1
abundance: once
CDR3aa: CASSLDSSSTQYF
CDR3nt: TGCGCCAGCAGCTTGGACAGCAGTTCTACCCAGTACTTC

len: 15
d_gene: TRBD1
j_gene: TRBJ2-7
v_gene: TRBV27
abundance: .
CDR3aa: CASSSDWTGLYEQYF
CDR3nt: TGTGCCAGCAGTTCCGACTGGACAGGTCTATACGAGCAGTACTTC

len: 16
d_gene: .
j_gene: TRBJ2-4
v_gene: TRBV7-8
abundance: .
CDR3aa: CASSAPQGPGVNIQYF
CDR3nt: TGTGCCAGCAGCGCTCCCCAGGGACCGGGGGTCAACATTCAGTACTTC

len: 13
d_gene: TRBD1
j_gene: TRBJ1-2
v_gene: TRBV4-3
abundance: .
CDR3aa: CASSQLDRDGYTF
CDR3nt: TGCGCCAGCAGCCAACTCGACAGGGACGGCTACACCTTC

len: 14
d_gene: TRBD1
j_gene: TRBJ2-7
v_gene: TRBV5-6
abundance: .
CDR3aa: CASSSRLDRIEQYF
CDR3nt: TGTGCCAGCAGCTCCCGCCTGGACAGGATCGAGCAGTACTTC

len: 11
d_gene: .
j_gene: TRBJ2-1
v_gene: TRBV11-3
abundance: .
CDR3aa: CASSLDNEQFF
CDR3nt: TGTGCCAGCAGCTTAGATAATGAGCAGTTCTTC

len: 13
d_gene: .
j_gene: TRBJ1-2
v_gene: TRBV6-1
abundance: .
CDR3aa: CASSEIRDYGYTF
CDR3nt: TGTGCCAGCAGTGAAATAAGGGACTATGGCTACACCTTC